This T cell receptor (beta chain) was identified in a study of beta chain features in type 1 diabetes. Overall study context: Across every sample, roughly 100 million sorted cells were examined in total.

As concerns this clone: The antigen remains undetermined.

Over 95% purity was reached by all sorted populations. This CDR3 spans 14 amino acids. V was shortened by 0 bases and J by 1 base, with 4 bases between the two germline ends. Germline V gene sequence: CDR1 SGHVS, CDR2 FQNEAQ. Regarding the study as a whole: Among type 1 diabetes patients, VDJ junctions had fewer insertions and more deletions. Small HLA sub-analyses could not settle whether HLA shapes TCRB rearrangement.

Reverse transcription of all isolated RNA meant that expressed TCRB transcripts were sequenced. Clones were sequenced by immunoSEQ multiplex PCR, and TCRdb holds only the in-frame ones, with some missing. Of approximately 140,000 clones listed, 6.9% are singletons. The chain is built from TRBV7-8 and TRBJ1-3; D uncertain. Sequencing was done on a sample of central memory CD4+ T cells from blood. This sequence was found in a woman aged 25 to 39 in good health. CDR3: CASSLAQSGNTIYF. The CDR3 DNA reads TGTGCCAGCAGCTTAGCACAGTCTGGAAACACCATATATTTT.